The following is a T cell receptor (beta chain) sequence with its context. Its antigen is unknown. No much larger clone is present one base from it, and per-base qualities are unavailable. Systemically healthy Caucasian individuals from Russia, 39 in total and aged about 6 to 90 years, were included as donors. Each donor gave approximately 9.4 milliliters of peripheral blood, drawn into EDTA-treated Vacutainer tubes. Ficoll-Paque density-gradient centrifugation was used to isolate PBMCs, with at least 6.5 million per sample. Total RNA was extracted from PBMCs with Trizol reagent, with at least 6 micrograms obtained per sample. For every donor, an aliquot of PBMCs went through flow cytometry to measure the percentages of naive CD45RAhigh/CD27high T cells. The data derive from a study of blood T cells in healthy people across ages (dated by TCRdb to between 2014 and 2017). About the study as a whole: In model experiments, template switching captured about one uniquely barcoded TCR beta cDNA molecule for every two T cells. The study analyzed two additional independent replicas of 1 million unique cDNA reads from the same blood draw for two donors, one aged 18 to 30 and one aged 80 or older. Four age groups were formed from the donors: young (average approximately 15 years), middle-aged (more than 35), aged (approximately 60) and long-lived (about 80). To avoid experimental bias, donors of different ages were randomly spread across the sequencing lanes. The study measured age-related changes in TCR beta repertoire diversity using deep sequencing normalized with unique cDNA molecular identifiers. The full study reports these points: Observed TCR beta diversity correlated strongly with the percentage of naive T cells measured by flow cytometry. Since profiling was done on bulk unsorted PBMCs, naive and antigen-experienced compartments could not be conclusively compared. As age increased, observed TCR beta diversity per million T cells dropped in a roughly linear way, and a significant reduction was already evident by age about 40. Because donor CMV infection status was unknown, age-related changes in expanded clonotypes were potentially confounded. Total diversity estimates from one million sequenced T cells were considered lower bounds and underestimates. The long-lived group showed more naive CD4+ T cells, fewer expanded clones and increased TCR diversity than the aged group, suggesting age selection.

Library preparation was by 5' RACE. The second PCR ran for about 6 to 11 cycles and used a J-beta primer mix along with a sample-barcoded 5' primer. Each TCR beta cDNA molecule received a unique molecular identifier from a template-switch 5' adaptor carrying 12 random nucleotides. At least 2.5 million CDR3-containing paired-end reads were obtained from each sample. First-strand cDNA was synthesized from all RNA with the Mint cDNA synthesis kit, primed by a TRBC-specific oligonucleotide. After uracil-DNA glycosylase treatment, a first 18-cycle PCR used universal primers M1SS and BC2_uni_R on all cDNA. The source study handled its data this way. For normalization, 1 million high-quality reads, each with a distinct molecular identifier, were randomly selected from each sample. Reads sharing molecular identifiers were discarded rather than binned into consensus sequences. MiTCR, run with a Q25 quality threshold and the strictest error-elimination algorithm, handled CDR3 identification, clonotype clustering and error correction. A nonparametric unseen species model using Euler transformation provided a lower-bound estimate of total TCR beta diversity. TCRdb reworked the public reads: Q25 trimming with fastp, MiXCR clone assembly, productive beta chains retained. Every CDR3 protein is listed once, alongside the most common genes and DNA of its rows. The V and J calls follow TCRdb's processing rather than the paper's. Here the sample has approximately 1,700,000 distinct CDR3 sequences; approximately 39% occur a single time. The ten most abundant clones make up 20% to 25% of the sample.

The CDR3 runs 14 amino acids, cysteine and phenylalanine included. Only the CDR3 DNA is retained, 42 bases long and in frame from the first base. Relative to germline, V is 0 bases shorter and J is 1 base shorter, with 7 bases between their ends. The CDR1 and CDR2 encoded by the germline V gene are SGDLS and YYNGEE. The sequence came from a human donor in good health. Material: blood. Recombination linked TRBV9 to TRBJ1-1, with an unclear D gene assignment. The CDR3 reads CASSVAVRNTEAFF. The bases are TGTGCCAGCAGCGTAGCTGTTCGGAACACTGAAGCTTTCTTT.